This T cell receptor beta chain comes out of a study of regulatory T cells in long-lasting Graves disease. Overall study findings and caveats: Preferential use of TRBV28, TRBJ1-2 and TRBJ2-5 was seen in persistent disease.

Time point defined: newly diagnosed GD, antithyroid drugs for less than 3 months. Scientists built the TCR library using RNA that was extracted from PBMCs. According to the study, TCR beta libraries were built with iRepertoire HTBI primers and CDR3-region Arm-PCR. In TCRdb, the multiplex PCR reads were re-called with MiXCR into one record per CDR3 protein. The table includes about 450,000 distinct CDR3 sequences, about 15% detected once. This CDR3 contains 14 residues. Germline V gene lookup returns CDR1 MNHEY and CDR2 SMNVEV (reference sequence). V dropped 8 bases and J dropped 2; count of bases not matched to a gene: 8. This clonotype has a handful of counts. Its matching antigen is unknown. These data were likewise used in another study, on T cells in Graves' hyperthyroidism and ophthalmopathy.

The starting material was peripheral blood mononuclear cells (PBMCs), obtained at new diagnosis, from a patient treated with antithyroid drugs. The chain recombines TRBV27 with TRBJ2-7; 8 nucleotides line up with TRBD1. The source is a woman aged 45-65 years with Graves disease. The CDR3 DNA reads TGTGCCAGCGGTAAGACGGGACAGGCCTACGAGCAGTACTTC. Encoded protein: CASGKTGQAYEQYF.